The 2 T cell receptor beta chains below come from one sample, sequenced in a study of shared clonotypes between healthy human individuals. Sequencing was performed with immunoSEQ multiplex PCR; in TCRdb, only in-frame clones are kept and a portion is missing. The table shows approximately 640,000 clones, with around 72% occurring only once. The sequencing sample was made of memory CD4+ T cells sorted from blood. Subset in this sample: CD45RA-negative fraction. The receptors here all came from a woman aged 30 to 39 in good health.

As regards this clone: Other nucleotide sequences in the sample specify the same CDR3. The V and J genes are TRBV15 and TRBJ2-5; 7 bases fit TRBD1. Germline values: CDR1 LNHNV, CDR2 YYDKDF (reference sequence). This CDR3 is 14 amino acids long. Trimming removed 1 base from V and 3 bases from J; junction bases left unmatched: 2. This CDR3 reads CATSRGQGEETQYF. CDR3 coding DNA: TGTGCCACCAGCAGAGGACAGGGAGAAGAGACCCAGTACTTC.

This clone was recorded a few times. This chain uses TRBV4-2 with TRBJ2-2; a weak D match, TRBD2 (6 bases). The CDR3 length is 15 residues. V gave up 1 base and J gave up 5 bases, with 11 bases separating them. Germline V gene lookup returns CDR1 LGHNA and CDR2 YNFKEQ. The CDR3 DNA is TGTGCCAGCAGCCAAGGGGGAGGATCAACCGGGGAGCTGTTTTTT. Its translation is CASSQGGGSTGELFF.